The clone carrying this TCR beta chain has only one observation. Its target is unknown. Unique molecular identifiers tagged the TCR beta cDNA libraries. TCRdb reprocessed the PCR reads via MiXCR and lists one record per CDR3 protein. The sample contains roughly 580,000 distinct CDR3 sequences, about 40% of which appear only once. The sample is drawn from a study of post-analysis software for immune sequencing data. The study, taken as a whole, reports: A few TRBV segments (TRBV5-6, TRBV5-1 and TRBV20-1 among them) occurred more frequently in patients than in controls.

This CDR3 contains 14 residues. CDR1 and CDR2 (germline): SGHAT, FQNNGV. V lost 1 base, J lost 5 bases, and 9 bases lay in between. The specimen was blood. This receptor was obtained from a girl aged 10 to 17 with multiple sclerosis. V usage is TRBV11-2 and J usage is TRBJ2-1; D is tentatively TRBD1 or TRBD2 (5 bases each). CDR3 coding DNA: TGTGCCAGCAGCTTAGCTCGGGGCGACAATGAGCAGTTCTTC. This sequence encodes CASSLARGDNEQFF. Full variable domain (rest looked up from reference TRBV11-2 and TRBJ2-1): EAGVAQSPRYKIIEKRQSVAFWCNPISGHATLYWYQQILGQGPKLLIQFQNNGVVDDSQLPKDRFSAERLKGVDSTLKIQPAKLEDSAVYLCASSLARGDNEQFFGPGTRLTVL.